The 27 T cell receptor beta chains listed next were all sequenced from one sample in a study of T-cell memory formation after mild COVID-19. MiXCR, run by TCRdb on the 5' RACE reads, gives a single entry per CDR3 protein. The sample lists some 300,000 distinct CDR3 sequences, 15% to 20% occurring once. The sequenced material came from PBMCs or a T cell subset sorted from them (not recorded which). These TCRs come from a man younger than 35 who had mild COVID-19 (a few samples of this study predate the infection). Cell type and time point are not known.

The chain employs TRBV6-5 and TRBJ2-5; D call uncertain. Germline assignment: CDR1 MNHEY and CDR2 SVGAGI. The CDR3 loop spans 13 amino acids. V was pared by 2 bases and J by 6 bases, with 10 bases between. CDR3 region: CASSYEWAQTQYF. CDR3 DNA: TGTGCCAGCAGTTACGAGTGGGCACAGACCCAGTACTTC.

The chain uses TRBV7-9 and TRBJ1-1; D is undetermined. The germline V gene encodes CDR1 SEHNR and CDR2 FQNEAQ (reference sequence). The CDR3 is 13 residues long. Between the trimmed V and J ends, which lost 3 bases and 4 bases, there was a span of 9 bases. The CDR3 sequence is CASSFEGGTEAFF. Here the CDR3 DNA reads TGTGCCAGCAGCTTCGAGGGTGGCACTGAAGCTTTCTTT.

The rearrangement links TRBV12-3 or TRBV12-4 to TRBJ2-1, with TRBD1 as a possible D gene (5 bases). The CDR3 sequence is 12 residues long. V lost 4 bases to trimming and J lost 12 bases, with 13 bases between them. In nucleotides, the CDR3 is TGTGCCAGCAGTTATAGTTACACAGGGCAGTTCTTC. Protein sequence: CASSYSYTGQFF.

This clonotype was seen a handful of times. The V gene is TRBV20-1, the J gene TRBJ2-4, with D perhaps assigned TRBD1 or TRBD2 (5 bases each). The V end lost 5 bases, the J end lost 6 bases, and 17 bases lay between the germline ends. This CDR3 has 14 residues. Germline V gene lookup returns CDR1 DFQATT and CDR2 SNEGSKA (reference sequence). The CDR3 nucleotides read TGCAGTGCTCAGGTCGGGGCAGTGAGAAACATTCAGTACTTC. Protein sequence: CSAQVGAVRNIQYF.

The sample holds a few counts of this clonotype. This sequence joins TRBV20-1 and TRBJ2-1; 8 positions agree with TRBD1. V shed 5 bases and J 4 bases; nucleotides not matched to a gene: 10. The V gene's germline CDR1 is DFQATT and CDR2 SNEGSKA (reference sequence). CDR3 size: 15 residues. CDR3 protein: CSALDRAQTYNEQFF. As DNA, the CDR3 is TGCAGTGCTCTGGACAGGGCACAAACATACAATGAGCAGTTCTTC.

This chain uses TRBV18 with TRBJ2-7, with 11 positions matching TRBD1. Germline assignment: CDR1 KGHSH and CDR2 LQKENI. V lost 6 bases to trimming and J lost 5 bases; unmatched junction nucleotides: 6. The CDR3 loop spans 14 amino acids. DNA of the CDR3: TGTGCCAGCTCTCACGGACAGGGGGCTGACGAGCAGTACTTC. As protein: CASSHGQGADEQYF.

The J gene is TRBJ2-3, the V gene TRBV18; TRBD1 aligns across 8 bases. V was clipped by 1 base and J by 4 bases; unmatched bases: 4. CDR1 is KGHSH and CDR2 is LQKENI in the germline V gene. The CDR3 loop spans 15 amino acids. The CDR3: CASSPRGQGPDTQYF. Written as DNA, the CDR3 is TGTGCCAGCTCACCACGTGGACAGGGCCCAGATACGCAGTATTTT.

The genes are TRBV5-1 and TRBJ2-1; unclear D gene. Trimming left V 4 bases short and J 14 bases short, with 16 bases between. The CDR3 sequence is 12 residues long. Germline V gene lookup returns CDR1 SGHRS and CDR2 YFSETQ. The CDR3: CASSLLGGQEFF. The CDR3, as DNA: TGCGCCAGCAGCCTCCTTGGTGGGCAGGAGTTCTTC.

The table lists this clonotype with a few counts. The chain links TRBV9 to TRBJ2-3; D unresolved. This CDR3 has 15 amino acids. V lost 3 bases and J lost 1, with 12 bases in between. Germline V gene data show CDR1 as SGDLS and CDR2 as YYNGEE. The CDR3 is CASSGSVGRTDTQYF. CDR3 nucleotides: TGTGCCAGCAGCGGTTCTGTCGGGCGCACAGATACGCAGTATTTT.

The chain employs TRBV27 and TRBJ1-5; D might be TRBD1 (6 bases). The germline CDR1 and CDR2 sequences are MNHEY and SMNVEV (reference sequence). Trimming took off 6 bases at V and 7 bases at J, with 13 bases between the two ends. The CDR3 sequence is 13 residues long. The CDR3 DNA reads TGTGCCAGCAGCAGGACAGCGGGACAGCCCCAGCATTTT. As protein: CASSRTAGQPQHF.

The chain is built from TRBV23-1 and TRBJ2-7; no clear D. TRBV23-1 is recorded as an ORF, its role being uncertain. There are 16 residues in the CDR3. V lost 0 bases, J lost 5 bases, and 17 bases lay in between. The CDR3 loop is CASSQSRTLKRHEQYF. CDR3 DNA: TGCGCCAGCAGTCAATCGAGGACCCTAAAGCGACACGAGCAGTACTTC.

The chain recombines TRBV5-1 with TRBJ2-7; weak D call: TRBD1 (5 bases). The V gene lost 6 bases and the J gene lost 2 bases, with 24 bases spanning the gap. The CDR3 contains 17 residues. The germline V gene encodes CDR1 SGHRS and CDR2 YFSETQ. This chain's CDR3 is CASTLTSDRFCTYEQYV. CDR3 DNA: TGCGCCAGCACACTGACGTCCGACAGATTCTGTACCTACGAGCAGTACGTC.

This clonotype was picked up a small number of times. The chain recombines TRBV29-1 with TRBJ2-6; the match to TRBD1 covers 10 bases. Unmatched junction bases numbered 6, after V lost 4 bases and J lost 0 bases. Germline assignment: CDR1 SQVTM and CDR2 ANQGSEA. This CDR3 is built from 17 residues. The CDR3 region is CSVVRDRGASGANVLTF. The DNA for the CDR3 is TGCAGCGTTGTAAGGGACAGGGGTGCCTCTGGGGCCAACGTCCTGACTTTC.

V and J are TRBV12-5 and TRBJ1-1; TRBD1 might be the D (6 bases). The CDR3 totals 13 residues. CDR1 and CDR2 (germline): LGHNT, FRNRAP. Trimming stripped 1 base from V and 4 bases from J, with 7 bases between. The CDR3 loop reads CASGLEGGTEAFF. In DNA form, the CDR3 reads TGTGCTAGTGGTTTGGAAGGGGGCACTGAAGCTTTCTTT. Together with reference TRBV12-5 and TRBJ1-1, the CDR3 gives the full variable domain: DARVTQTPRHKVTEMGQEVTMRCQPILGHNTVFWYRQTMMQGLELLAYFRNRAPLDDSGMPKDRFSAEMPDATLATLKIQPSEPRDSAVYFCASGLEGGTEAFFGQGTRLTVV.

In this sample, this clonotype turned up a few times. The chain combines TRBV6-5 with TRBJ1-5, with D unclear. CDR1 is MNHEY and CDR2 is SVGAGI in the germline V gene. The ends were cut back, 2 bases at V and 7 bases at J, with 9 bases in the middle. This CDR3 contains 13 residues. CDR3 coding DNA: TGTGCCAGCAGTTACCGACATAGCCAGCCCCAGCATTTT. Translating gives CASSYRHSQPQHF.

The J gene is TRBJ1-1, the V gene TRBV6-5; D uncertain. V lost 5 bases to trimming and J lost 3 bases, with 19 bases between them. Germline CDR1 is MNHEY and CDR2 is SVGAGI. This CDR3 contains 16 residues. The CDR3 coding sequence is TGTGCCAGCAGTCCATACGCGGTGGGCGGGGACACTGAAGCTTTCTTT. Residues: CASSPYAVGGDTEAFF.

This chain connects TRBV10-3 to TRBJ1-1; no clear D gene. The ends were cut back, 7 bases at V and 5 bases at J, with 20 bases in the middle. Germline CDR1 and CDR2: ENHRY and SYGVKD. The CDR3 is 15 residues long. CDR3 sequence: CAIKGTSGRDTEAFF. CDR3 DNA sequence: TGTGCCATCAAGGGAACGTCGGGAAGGGATACTGAAGCTTTCTTT.

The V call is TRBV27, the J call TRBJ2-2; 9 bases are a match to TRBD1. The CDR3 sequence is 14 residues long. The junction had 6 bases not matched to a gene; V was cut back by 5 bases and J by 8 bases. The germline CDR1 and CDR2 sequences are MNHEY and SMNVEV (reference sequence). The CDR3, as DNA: TGTGCCAGCAGTCTGACAGGGGGATCAGGGGAGCTGTTTTTT. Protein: CASSLTGGSGELFF.

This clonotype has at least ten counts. The CDR3 loop reads CSARGYRLAGDAEQFF. DNA of the CDR3: TGCAGTGCTCGAGGTTACCGACTAGCGGGGGACGCTGAGCAGTTCTTC. V usage is TRBV20-1 and J usage is TRBJ2-1; 12 bases line up with TRBD2. This CDR3 has 16 residues. V lost 5 bases and J lost 9; bases outside the gene matches: 14. The germline CDR1 and CDR2 sequences are DFQATT and SNEGSKA (reference sequence).

The CDR3 DNA sequence: TGTGCCAGCAGCCGAAGCGGGACTGGGAACACCGGGGAGCTGTTTTTT. Translated: CASSRSGTGNTGELFF. The chain joins TRBV7-9 to TRBJ2-2; TRBD2 aligns across 7 bases. Germline V lookup: CDR1 SEHNR, CDR2 FQNEAQ (reference sequence). This CDR3 has 16 amino acids. V dropped 5 bases and J dropped 1; count of bases not matched to a gene: 7.

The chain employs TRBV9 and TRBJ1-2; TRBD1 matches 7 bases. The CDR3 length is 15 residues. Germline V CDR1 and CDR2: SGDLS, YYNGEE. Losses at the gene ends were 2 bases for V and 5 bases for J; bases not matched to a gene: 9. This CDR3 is CASSVTGKGAYGYTF. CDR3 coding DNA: TGTGCCAGCAGCGTGACAGGGAAGGGGGCATATGGCTACACCTTC.

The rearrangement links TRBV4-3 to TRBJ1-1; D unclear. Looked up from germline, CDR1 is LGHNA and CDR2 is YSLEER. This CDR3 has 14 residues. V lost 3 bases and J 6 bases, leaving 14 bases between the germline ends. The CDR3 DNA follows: TGCGCCAGCAGCCACGGCCGGGGATCATCTGAAGCTTTCTTT. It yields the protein CASSHGRGSSEAFF.

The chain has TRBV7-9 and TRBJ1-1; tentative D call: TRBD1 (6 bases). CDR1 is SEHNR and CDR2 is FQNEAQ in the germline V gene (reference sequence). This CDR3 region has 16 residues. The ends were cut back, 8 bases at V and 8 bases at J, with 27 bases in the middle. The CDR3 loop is CASGTKQGDEHFEAFF. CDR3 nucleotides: TGTGCCAGCGGGACAAAACAGGGTGACGAACACTTCGAAGCTTTCTTT.

The DNA of the CDR3 is TGCGCCAGCAGCCAAGTCTTCTCCGGGACAGACAGCGGTCCCCAGCATTTT. It yields the protein CASSQVFSGTDSGPQHF. This rearrangement joins TRBV4-1 to TRBJ1-5; TRBD1 matches 7 bases. Trimming at V came to 1 base and at J to 10 bases, leaving 16 bases not matched to a gene. Germline loops: CDR1 MGHRA, CDR2 YSYEKL. The CDR3 totals 17 residues.

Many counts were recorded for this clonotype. In DNA form, the CDR3 reads TGCGCCAGCAGACAGGGGGACGAGCAGTACTTC. This translates into CASRQGDEQYF. The chain links TRBV4-3 to TRBJ2-7; 8 nucleotides agree with TRBD1. CDR1 and CDR2 from the germline V gene are LGHNA and YSLEER. Trimming cost V 6 bases and J 5 bases; bases outside gene matches: 0. The CDR3 spans 11 residues.

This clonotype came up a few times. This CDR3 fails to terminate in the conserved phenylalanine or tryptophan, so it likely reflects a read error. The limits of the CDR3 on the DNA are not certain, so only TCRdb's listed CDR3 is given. CDR3 protein: CASFGGTPVA. The chain is built from TRBV28 and TRBJ2-7; the listed D gene, TRBD1, was not tested against the DNA. The CDR3 is 10 residues long, counting both termini. Germline V gene data show CDR1 as MDHEN and CDR2 as SYDVKM.

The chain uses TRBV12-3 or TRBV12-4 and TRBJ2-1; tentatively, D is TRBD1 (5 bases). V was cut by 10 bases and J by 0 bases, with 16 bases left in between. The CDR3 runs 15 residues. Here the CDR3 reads CATTQGPSSYNEQFF. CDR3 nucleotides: TGTGCCACCACCCAGGGTCCTAGCTCCTACAATGAGCAGTTCTTC.